One sample yielded the 4 T cell receptor beta chains listed below, sequenced in a study of blood T cell repertoires in COVID-19. Data came from immunoSEQ multiplex PCR; TCRdb stores just in-frame clones and leaves some out. The sample comprises around 190,000 clones, more than 85% of which are singletons, and 20% to 25% rests with the top ten. Sequenced input: PBMCs or T cells enriched from blood (not recorded which). These receptors were obtained from a woman between 40 and 55 years old in a cohort exposed to, infected with or recovered from COVID-19 (not recorded which).

The chain couples TRBV6-1 to TRBJ1-1; no clear D gene. CDR1 and CDR2 from the germline V gene are MNHNS and SASEGT. The CDR3 has 15 residues. Deletions cut 1 base from V and 5 bases from J, with 14 bases between. CDR3 residues: CASSEGHPGVTEAFF. Written as DNA, the CDR3 is TGTGCCAGCAGTGAAGGGCACCCCGGGGTTACTGAAGCTTTCTTT.

The rearrangement joins TRBV2 to TRBJ1-5, with a possible D match to TRBD1 (5 bases). The CDR3 extends over 15 amino acids. Germline CDR1 and CDR2: SNHLY and FYNNEI. Trimming stripped 6 bases from V and 6 bases from J, with 18 bases between. Here the CDR3 reads CASSREGATGQPQHF. DNA for the CDR3: TGTGCCAGCAGCCGTGAAGGGGCCACGGGTCAGCCCCAGCATTTT.

This sequence joins TRBV19 and TRBJ1-1; 10 bases are a match to TRBD1. CDR1 is LNHDA and CDR2 is SQIVND in the germline V gene (reference sequence). Trimming took 7 bases from V and 3 from J; bases not matched to a gene: 5. This CDR3 is built from 14 residues. The CDR3 nucleotides read TGTGCCAGTATTATGACAGGGGGCTACACTGAAGCTTTCTTT. Translating gives CASIMTGGYTEAFF.

The CDR3 reads CASSDRQGFSPLHF. DNA for the CDR3: TGTGCCAGCAGCGACCGACAGGGATTTTCACCCCTCCACTTT. The chain links TRBV14 to TRBJ1-6; TRBD1 aligns across 7 bases. CDR1 and CDR2 from the germline V gene are SGHDN and FVKESK. CDR3 size: 14 residues. J was trimmed by 9 bases and V by 5 bases; bases with no gene match: 7.